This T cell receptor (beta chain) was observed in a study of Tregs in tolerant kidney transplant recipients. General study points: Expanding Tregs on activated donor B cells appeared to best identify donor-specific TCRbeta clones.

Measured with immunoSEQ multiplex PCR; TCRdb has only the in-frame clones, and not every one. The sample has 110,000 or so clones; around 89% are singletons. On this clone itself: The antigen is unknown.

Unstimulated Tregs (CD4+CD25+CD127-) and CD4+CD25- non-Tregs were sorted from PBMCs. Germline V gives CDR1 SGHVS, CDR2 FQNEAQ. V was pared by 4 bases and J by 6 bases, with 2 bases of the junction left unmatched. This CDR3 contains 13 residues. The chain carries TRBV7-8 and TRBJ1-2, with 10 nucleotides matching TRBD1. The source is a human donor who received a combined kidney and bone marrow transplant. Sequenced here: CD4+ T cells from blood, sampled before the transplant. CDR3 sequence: CASSWDRGNGYTF. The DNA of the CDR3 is TGTGCCAGCAGCTGGGACAGGGGTAATGGCTACACCTTC.